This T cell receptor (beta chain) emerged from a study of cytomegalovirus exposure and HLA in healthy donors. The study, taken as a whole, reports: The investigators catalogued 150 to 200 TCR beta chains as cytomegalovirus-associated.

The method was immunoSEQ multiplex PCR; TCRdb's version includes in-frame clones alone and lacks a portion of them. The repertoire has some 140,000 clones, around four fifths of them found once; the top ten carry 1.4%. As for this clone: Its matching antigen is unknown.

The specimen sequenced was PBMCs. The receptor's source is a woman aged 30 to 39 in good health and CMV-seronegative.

Here the CDR3 reads CASSSRDRATGELFF. The CDR3 DNA is TGTGCCAGCAGCTCTCGGGACAGGGCCACCGGGGAGCTGTTTTTT. The J gene is TRBJ2-2, the V gene TRBV9; TRBD1 agrees at 9 bases. The CDR3 contains 15 residues. Germline CDR1 and CDR2: SGDLS and YYNGEE. J gave up 4 bases and V 4 bases, and 5 bases lay outside the gene matches. Based on the CDR3 plus reference TRBV9 and TRBJ2-2, the full variable domain is DSGVTQTPKHLITATGQRVTLRCSPRSGDLSVYWYQQSLDQGLQFLIQYYNGEERAKGNILERFSAQQFPDLHSELNLSSLELGDSALYFCASSSRDRATGELFFGEGSRLTVL.